This T cell receptor beta chain originates from a study of shared clonotypes between healthy human individuals. Caucasian adults living in Nashville, Tennessee, provided all samples. The CDR3 extends over 16 amino acids. Unmatched junction bases numbered 11, after V lost 6 bases and J lost 8 bases. The germline CDR1 and CDR2 sequences are ENHRY and SYGVKD. It was approximately 280 ng DNA, some 33,000 T cell genomes, that went into each replicate PCR of unsorted PBMC. Original methodology: ImmunoSEQ yielded junction-only sequences lacking quality scores, so filtering differed. Libraries were prepared by immunoSEQ multiplex PCR; TCRdb keeps only in-frame clonotypes and omits some of them. V and J calls and clone size are copied from that table; D and trimming were computed from the DNA. The table records some 530,000 clones, approximately 78% of them present only once. Concerning this clone: Its target is unknown.

Notes on the study in general: The expectation was that sequencing depth would affect clonotype sharing among donors.

Material: PBMCs. This chain links TRBV10-3 with TRBJ2-1; 12 bases map to TRBD2. This TCR was recovered from a woman in her thirties or forties in good health. Some clones in this sample may be carry-over from other donors' samples. In DNA form, the CDR3 reads TGTGCCATCAGACGGACTAGCGGGGCCCCCCCGTATGAGCAGTTCTTC. Translated: CAIRRTSGAPPYEQFF.